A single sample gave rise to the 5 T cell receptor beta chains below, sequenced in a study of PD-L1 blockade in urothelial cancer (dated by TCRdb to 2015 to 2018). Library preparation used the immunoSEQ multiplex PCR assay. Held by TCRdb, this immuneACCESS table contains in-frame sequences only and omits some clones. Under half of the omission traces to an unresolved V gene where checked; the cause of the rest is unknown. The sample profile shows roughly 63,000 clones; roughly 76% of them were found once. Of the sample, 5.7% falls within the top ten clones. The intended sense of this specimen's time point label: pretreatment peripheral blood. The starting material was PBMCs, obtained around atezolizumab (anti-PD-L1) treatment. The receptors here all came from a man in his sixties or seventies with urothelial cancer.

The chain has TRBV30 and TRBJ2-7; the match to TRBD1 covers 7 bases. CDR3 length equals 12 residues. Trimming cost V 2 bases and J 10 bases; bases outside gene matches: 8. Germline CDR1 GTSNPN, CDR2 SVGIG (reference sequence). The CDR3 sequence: CAWSSGQSIQYF. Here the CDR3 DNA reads TGTGCCTGGAGTTCGGGACAGTCTATACAGTACTTC.

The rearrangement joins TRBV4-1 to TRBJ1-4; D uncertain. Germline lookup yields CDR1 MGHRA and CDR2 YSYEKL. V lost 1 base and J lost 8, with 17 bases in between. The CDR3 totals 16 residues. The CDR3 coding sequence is TGCGCCAGCAGCCAAGCTTCGCGGGTTCGGTACGAAAAACTGTTTTTT. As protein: CASSQASRVRYEKLFF.

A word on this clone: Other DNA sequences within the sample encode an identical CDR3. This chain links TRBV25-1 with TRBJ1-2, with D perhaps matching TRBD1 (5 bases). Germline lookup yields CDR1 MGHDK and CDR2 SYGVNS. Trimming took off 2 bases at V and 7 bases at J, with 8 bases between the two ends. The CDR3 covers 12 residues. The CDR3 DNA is TGTGCCAGCAGTGAAGGGGGGTCTGGCTACACCTTC. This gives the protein CASSEGGSGYTF.

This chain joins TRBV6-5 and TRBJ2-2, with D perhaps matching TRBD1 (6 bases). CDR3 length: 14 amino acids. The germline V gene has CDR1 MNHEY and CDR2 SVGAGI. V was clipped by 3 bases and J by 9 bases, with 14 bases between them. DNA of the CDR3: TGTGCCAGCAGTTATCATCGACAGGCACGGGAGCTGTTTTTT. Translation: CASSYHRQARELFF.

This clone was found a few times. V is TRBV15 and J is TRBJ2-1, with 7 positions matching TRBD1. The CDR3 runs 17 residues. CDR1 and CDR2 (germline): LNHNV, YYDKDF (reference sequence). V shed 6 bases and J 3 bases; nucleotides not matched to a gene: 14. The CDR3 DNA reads TGTGCCACCAGTAAAGAGGACAGGAGCTTTGTCTACAATGAGCAGTTCTTC. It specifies CATSKEDRSFVYNEQFF.